This T cell receptor (beta chain) was observed in a study of identical twins. Overall study findings and caveats: Within twin pairs, the out-of-frame alpha sequences they shared showed excess low generation probability.

Addition of a universal primer site occurred through template switching, and cDNA carried unique molecular identifiers. TCRdb called the 5' RACE reads again in MiXCR, with one record for every CDR3 protein. The sample lists 750,000 to 950,000 distinct CDR3 sequences; 9% to 15% were seen once. Trimming stripped 5 bases from V and 0 bases from J, with 14 bases between. Per the germline V gene, CDR1 is SGHAT and CDR2 is FQNNGV. The length of the CDR3 is 16 residues. This clonotype was counted many times. Its antigen remains unidentified. Separately, the same data were catalogued under a study of yellow fever vaccine responses in identical twins.

The source material was PBMCs. The rearrangement joins TRBV11-2 to TRBJ1-3; tentatively, D is TRBD1 (6 bases). The clonotype comes from a woman under 30 in good health. The CDR3: CASSGRQEYSGNTIYF. In nucleotides, the CDR3 is TGTGCCAGCAGCGGAAGACAGGAGTACTCTGGAAACACCATATATTTT. The whole variable domain, filled in from reference TRBV11-2 and TRBJ1-3, reads EAGVAQSPRYKIIEKRQSVAFWCNPISGHATLYWYQQILGQGPKLLIQFQNNGVVDDSQLPKDRFSAERLKGVDSTLKIQPAKLEDSAVYLCASSGRQEYSGNTIYFGEGSWLTVV.